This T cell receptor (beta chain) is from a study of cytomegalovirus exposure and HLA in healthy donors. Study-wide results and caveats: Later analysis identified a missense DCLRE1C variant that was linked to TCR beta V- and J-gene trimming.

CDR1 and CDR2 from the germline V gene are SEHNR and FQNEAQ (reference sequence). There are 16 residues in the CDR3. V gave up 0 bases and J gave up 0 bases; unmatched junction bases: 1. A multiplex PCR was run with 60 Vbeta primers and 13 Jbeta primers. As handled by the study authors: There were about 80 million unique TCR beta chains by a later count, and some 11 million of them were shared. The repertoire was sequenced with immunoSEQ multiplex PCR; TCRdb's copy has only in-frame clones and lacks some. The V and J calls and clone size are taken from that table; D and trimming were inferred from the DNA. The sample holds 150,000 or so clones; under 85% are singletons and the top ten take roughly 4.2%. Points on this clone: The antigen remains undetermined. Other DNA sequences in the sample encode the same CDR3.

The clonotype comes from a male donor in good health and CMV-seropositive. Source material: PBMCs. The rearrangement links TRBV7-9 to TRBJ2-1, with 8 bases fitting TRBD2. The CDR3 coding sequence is TGTGCCAGCAGCTTAGCGCTAGCGGGCTCCTACAATGAGCAGTTCTTC. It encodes CASSLALAGSYNEQFF.